A selection of T cell receptor beta chains follows, all from one sample in a study of blood T cell repertoires in COVID-19. TCRdb's table, derived via immunoSEQ multiplex PCR, lists solely in-frame clones and lacks some. The sample shows fewer than 90,000 clones, 88% of them seen only once. The sequencing sample was made of peripheral blood. Receptors originate from a man in his sixties or seventies with acute or convalescent COVID-19. CDR3s include the opening cysteine and the closing phenylalanine or tryptophan. The order of the fields is CDR3 length, V gene, D gene, J gene, CDR3 protein, CDR3 DNA. A D gene is named only where the DNA matches it firmly.

>16|TRBV28|-|TRBJ1-6
CASSSRLLRDNSPLHF
TGTGCCAGCAGTTCTCGGTTGCTACGCGATAATTCACCCCTCCACTTT
>14|TRBV7-9|-|TRBJ1-6
CASSSRGANSPLHF
TGTGCCAGCAGCTCCCGGGGTGCTAATTCACCCCTCCACTTT
>16|TRBV5-1|TRBD2|TRBJ2-5
CASSFSPTSGGETQYF
TGCGCCAGCAGCTTCTCCCCGACTAGCGGGGGGGAGACCCAGTACTTC
>14|TRBV12-5|-|TRBJ2-1
CASGLGLNYNEQFF
TGTGCTAGTGGTCTAGGCCTTAACTACAATGAGCAGTTCTTC
>16|TRBV5-4|TRBD2|TRBJ2-3
CASSLVRGGSTDTQYF
TGTGCCAGCAGCTTGGTGCGGGGGGGCAGTACAGATACGCAGTATTTT
>12|TRBV10-3|-|TRBJ1-3
CAISGTGGTIYF
TGTGCCATCAGTGGAACCGGGGGCACCATATATTTT
>16|TRBV7-2|TRBD2|TRBJ2-3
CASSLGSGGPTDTQYF
TGTGCCAGCAGCTTAGGATCGGGAGGGCCCACGGATACGCAGTATTTT
>16|TRBV11-2|-|TRBJ2-5
CASSLTPGHDRETQYF
TGTGCCAGCAGCTTAACACCGGGACACGACAGAGAGACCCAGTACTTC
>13|TRBV15|-|TRBJ1-2
CATSRVGGDGYTF
TGTGCCACCAGCAGAGTCGGCGGTGATGGCTACACCTTC
>13|TRBV7-3|-|TRBJ2-2
CASSPRGGGELFF
TGTGCCAGCAGCCCTAGGGGTGGCGGGGAGCTGTTTTTT
>14|TRBV15|-|TRBJ2-5
CATSSVTVQETQYF
TGTGCCACCAGCAGCGTCACGGTCCAAGAGACCCAGTACTTC